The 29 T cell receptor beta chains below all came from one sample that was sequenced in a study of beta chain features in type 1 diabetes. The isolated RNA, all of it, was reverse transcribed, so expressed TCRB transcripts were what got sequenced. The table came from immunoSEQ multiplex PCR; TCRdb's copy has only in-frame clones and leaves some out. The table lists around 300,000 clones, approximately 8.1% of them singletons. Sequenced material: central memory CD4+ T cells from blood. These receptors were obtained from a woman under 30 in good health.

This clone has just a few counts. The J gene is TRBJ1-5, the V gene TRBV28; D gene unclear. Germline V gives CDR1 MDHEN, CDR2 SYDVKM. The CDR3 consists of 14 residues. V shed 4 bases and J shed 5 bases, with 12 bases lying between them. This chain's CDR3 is CASSSPGRYQPQHF. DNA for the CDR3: TGTGCCAGCAGTTCACCCGGCCGGTATCAGCCCCAGCATTTT.

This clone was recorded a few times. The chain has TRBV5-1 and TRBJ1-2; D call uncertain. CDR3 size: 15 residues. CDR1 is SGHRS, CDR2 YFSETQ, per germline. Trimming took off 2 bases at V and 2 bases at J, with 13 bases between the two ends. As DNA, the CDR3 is TGCGCCAGCAGCTTTGACGGCCGAACGAACTATGGCTACACCTTC. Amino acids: CASSFDGRTNYGYTF.

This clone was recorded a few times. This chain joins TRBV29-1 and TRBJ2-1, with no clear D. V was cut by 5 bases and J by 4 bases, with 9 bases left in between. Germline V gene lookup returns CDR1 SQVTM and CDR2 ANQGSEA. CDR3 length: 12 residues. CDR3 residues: CSVPAGYNEQFF. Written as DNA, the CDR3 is TGCAGCGTTCCGGCCGGGTACAATGAGCAGTTCTTC.

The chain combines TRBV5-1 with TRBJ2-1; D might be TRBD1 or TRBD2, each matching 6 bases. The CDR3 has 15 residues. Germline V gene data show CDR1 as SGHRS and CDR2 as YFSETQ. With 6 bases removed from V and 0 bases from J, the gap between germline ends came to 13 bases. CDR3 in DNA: TGCGCCAGCAAAATGGAGGGGGGCTCCTACAATGAGCAGTTCTTC. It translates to CASKMEGGSYNEQFF.

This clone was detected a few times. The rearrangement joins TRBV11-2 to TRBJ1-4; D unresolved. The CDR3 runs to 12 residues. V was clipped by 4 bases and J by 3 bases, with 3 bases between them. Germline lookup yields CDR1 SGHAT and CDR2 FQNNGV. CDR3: CASSWANEKLFF. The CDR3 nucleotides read TGTGCCAGCAGCTGGGCTAATGAAAAACTGTTTTTT.

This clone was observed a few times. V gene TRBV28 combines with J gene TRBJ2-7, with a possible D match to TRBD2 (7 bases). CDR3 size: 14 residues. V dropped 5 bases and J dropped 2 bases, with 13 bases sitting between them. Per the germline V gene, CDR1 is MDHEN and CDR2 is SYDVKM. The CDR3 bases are TGTGCCAGCAGTGGGGGGGGGCCCCCCTACGAGCAGTACTTC. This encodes CASSGGGPPYEQYF.

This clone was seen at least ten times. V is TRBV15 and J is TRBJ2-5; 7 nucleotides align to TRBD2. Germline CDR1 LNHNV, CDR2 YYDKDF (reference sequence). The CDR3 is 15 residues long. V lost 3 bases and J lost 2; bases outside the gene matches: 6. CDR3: CATSRAGLGQETQYF. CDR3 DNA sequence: TGTGCCACCAGCAGGGCCGGACTAGGTCAAGAGACCCAGTACTTC. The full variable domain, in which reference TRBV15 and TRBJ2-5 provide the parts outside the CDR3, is DAMVIQNPRYQVTQFGKPVTLSCSQTLNHNVMYWYQQKSSQAPKLLFHYYDKDFNNEADTPDNFQSRRPNTSFCFLDIRSPGLGDTAMYLCATSRAGLGQETQYFGPGTRLLVL.

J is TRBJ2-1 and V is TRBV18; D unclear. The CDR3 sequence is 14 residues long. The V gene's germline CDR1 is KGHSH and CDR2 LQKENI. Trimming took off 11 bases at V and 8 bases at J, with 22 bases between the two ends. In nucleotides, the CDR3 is TGTGCCGCGTCCCCCCGCGGCAGTCTGGATGAGCAGTTCTTC. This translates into CAASPRGSLDEQFF.

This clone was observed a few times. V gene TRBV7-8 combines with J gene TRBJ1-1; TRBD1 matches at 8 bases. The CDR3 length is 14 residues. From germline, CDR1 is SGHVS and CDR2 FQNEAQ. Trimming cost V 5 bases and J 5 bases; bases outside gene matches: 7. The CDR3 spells CASSPRTGRTEAFF. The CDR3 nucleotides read TGTGCCAGCAGCCCGCGGACAGGGAGGACTGAAGCTTTCTTT.

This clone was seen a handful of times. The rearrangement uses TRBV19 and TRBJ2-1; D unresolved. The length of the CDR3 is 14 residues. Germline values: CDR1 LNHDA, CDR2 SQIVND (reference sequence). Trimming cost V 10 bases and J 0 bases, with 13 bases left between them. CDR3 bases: TGTGCCACTACGGCTTCCCTCTCCTACAATGAGCAGTTCTTC. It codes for CATTASLSYNEQFF.

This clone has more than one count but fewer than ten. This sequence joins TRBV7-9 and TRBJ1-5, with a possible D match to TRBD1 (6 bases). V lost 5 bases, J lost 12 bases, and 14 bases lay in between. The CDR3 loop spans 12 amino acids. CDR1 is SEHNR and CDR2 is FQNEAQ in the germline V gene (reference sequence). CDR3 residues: CASSAQGGLQHF. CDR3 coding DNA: TGTGCCAGCAGCGCACAGGGCGGCCTCCAGCATTTT.

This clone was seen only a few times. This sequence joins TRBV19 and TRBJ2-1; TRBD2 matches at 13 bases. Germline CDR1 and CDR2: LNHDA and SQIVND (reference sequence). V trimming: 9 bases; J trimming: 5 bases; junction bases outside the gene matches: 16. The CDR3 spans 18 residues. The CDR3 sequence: CASSTSGRALSRHNEQFF. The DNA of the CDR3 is TGTGCCAGCTCCACTAGCGGGAGGGCCTTATCCCGCCACAATGAGCAGTTCTTC.

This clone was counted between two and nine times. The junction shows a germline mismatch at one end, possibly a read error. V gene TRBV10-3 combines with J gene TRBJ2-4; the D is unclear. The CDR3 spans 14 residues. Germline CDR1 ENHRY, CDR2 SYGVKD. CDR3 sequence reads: CASSAGLAKNIQYF. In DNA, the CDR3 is TGTGCCAGCAGTGCAGGCCTAGCCAAAAACATTCAGTACTTC.

CDR3 amino acids: CASSESAQATLPDTQYF. The CDR3, as DNA: TGCGCCAGCAGTGAGTCGGCGCAGGCAACCTTGCCAGATACGCAGTATTTT. The rearrangement joins TRBV10-1 to TRBJ2-3, with D hard to call. V lost 0 bases, J lost 4 bases, and 17 bases lay in between. The CDR3 totals 17 residues. Per the germline V gene, CDR1 is WNHNN and CDR2 is SYGVQD (reference sequence).

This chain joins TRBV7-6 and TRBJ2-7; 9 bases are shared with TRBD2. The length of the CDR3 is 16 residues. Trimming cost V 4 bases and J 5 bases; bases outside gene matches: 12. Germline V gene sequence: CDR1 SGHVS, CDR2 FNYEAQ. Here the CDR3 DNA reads TGTGCCAGCAGCTCCCACCTGGGGCGGGAGGGCAACGAGCAGTACTTC. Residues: CASSSHLGREGNEQYF.

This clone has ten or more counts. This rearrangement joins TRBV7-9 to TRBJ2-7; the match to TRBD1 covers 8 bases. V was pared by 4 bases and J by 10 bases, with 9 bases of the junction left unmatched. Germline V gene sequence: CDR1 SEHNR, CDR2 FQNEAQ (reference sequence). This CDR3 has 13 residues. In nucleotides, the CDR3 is TGTGCCAGCAGCTCCAAGGGACAGGCTTACCAGTACGTC. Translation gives CASSSKGQAYQYV.

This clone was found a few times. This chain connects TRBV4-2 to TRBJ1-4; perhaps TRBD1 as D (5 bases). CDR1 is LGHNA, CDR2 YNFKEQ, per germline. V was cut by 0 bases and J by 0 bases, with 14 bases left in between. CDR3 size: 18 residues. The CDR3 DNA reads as TGTGCCAGCAGCCAAGATTGGCTGGGGCAAGCAACTAATGAAAAACTGTTTTTT. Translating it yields CASSQDWLGQATNEKLFF.

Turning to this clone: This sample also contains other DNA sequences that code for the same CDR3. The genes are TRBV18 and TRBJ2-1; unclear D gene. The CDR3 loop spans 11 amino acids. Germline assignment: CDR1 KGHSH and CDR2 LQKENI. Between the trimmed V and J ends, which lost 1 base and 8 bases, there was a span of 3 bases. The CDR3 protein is CASSPRDEQFF. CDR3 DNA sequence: TGTGCCAGCTCACCACGCGATGAGCAGTTCTTC.

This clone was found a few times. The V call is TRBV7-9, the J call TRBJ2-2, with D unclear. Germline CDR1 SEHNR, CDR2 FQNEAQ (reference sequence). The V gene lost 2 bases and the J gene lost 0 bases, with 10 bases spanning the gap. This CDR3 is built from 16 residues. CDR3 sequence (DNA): TGTGCCAGCAGCTTATGGATAGGCGCGAACACCGGGGAGCTGTTTTTT. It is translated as CASSLWIGANTGELFF.

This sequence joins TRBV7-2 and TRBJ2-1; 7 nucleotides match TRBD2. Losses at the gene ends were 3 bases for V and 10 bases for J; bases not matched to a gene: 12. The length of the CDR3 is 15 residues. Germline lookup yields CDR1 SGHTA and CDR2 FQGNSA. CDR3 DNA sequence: TGTGCCAGCAGCTTGGGGACTACACCACGCGGCGAGCAGTTCTTC. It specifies CASSLGTTPRGEQFF.

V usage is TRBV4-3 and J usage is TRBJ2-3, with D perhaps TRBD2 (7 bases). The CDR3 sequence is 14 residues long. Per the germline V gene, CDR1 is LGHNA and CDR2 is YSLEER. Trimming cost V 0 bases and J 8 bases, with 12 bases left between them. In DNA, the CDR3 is TGCGCCAGCAGCCAAGATTGGGGGGGCTCTACGCAGTATTTT. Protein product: CASSQDWGGSTQYF.

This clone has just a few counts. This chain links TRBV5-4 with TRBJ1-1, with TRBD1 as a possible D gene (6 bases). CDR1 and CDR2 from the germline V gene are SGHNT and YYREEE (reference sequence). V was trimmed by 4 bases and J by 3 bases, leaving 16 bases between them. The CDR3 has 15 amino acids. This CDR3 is CASSVRDTYYTEAFF. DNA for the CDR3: TGTGCCAGCAGCGTCCGGGACACTTATTACACTGAAGCTTTCTTT.

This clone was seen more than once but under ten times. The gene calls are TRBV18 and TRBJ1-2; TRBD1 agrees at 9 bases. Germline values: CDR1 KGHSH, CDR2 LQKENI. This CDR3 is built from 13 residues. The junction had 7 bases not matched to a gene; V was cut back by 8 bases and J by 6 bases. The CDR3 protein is CASTWTGDHGYTF. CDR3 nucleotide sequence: TGTGCCAGCACTTGGACAGGGGATCATGGCTACACCTTC.

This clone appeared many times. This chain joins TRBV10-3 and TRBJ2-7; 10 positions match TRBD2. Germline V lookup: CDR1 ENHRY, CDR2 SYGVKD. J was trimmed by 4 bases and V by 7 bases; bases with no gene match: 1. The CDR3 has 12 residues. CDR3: CAIKREGYEQYF. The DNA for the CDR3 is TGTGCCATCAAGCGGGAGGGGTACGAGCAGTACTTC.

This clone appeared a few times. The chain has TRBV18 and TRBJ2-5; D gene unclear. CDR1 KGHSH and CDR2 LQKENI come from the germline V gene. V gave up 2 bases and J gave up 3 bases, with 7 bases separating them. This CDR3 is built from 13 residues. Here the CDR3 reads CASSPIRKETQYF. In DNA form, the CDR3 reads TGTGCCAGCTCACCAATCCGAAAAGAGACCCAGTACTTC. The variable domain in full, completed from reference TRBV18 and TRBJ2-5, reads NAGVMQNPRHLVRRRGQEARLRCSPMKGHSHVYWYRQLPEEGLKFMVYLQKENIIDESGMPKERFSAEFPKEGPSILRIQQVVRGDSAAYFCASSPIRKETQYFGPGTRLLVL.

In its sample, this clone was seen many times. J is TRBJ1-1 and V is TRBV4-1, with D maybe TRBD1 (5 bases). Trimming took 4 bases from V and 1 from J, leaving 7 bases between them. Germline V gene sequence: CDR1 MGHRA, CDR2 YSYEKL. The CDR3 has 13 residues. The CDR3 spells CASSLGGNTEAFF. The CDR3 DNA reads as TGCGCCAGCAGCCTGGGGGGGAACACTGAAGCTTTCTTT.

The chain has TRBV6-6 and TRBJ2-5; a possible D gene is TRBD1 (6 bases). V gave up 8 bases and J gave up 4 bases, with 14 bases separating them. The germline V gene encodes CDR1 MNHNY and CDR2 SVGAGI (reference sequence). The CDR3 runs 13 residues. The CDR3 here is CASGTRTAETQYF. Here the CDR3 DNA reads TGTGCCAGCGGGACAAGGACAGCAGAGACCCAGTACTTC.

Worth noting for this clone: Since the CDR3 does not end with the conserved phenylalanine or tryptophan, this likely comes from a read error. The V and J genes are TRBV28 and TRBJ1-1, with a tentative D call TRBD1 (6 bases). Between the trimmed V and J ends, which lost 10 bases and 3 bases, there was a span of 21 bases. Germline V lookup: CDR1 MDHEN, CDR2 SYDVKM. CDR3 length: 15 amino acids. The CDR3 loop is CATHVGGRLDTEAFL. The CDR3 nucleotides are TGTGCCACCCACGTCGGGGGGCGCTTGGACACTGAAGCTTTCCTT.

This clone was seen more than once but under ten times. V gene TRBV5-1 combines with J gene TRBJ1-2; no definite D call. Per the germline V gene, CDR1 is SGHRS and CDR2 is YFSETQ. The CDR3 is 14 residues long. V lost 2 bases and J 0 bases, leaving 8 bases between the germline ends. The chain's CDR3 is CASSFHPANYGYTF. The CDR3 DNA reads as TGCGCCAGCAGCTTTCACCCCGCTAACTATGGCTACACCTTC.